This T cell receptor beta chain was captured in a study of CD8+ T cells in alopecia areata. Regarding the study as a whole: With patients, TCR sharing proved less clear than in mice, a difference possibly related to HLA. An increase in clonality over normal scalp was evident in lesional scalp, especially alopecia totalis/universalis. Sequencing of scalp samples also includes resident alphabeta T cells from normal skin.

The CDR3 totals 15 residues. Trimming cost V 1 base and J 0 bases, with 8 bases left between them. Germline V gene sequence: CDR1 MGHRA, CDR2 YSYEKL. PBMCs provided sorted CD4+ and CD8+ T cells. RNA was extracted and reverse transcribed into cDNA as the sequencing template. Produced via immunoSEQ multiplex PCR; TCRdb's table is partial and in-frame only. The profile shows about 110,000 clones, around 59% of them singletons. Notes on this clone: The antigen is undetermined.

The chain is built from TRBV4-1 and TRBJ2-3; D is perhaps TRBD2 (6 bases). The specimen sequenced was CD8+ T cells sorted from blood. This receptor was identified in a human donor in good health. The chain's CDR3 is CASSQVAGSTDTQYF. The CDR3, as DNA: TGCGCCAGCAGCCAAGTGGCGGGAAGCACAGATACGCAGTATTTT.